The subject of this entry is one TCR beta chain. This specimen belongs to a study of control samples from healthy donors and cancer patients. V lost 0 bases to trimming and J lost 6 bases; unmatched junction nucleotides: 3. CDR1 is SGHRS, CDR2 YFSETQ, per germline. This CDR3 has 14 residues. This table comes from immunoSEQ multiplex PCR, and its TCRdb copy is limited to in-frame clones, with some not included. Of approximately 150,000 clones in the sample, 70% to 90% were seen once. The J gene is TRBJ2-7, the V gene TRBV5-1, with TRBD2 identical over 10 bases. Sequencing used blood. This sequence was found in a man aged 18 to 29 in good health. The CDR3 coding sequence is TGCGCCAGCAGCTTGGAGCTAGCGGGAGCCGAGCAGTACTTC. Translating it yields CASSLELAGAEQYF.